This is a list of T cell receptor beta chains from one sample in a study of cytomegalovirus exposure and HLA in healthy donors. Measured with immunoSEQ multiplex PCR; TCRdb has only the in-frame clones, and not every one. The sample lists 200,000 to 250,000 clones, approximately 82% occurring once. Specimen: PBMCs. The receptors derive from a woman aged 35 to 49 in good health and CMV-seronegative. Each CDR3 is given with its conserved first and last residue. D genes are given only for firm matches. Clone size is given for some rows only: seen once, a few or many times, or a class if the clone is expanded.

TRBD1,NA,TRBV6-4,TRBJ1-3,TGTGCCAGCAGTGACGGGACAGCTCTTGGGGACACCATATATTTT,CASSDGTALGDTIYF
TRBD1,NA,TRBV2,TRBJ1-2,TGTGCCAGCAGACGAGCAGGGGGAAACTATGGCTACACCTTC,CASRRAGGNYGYTF
NA,few,TRBV6-1,TRBJ1-3,TGTGCCAGCAGTGGGGGGGGCACTTTCCGCGGAAACACCATATATTTT,CASSGGGTFRGNTIYF
TRBD2,NA,TRBV30,TRBJ2-7,TGTGCCTGGAGTGTAACTAGCGGGGGCGAGCAGTACTTC,CAWSVTSGGEQYF
NA,NA,TRBV7-2,TRBJ1-5,TGTGCCAGCAGCGTCAACAATCAGCCCCAGCATTTT,CASSVNNQPQHF
NA,few,TRBV7-6,TRBJ1-1,TGTGCCAGCAGTTCATCCGGGAGGAACACTGAAGCTTTCTTT,CASSSSGRNTEAFF
TRBD1,few,TRBV5-4,TRBJ2-7,TGTGCCAGCAGCCTTACCCCAGACAGGGGCTACGAGCAGTACTTC,CASSLTPDRGYEQYF
TRBD1,few,TRBV5-6,TRBJ2-7,TGTGCCAGCAGCTTGTCCGGACAGGGCCACCACGAGCAGTACTTC,CASSLSGQGHHEQYF
NA,NA,TRBV5-5,TRBJ2-7,TGTGCCAGCAGCTTGATTGGCGGCGAGGGCTACGAGCAGTACTTC,CASSLIGGEGYEQYF
NA,few,TRBV4-3,TRBJ1-4,TGCGCCAGCAGCCAAGCAAGAGATGAAAAACTGTTTTTT,CASSQARDEKLFF
NA,NA,TRBV7-9,TRBJ2-3,TGTGCCAGCAGCCCAGGGGGGCATCTATATAGCACAGATACGCAGTATTTT,CASSPGGHLYSTDTQYF